These 9 T cell receptor beta chains originate from one sample sequenced in a study of cytomegalovirus exposure and HLA in healthy donors. It was with 60 Vbeta and 13 Jbeta primers that the PCR ran. TCRdb's table, derived via immunoSEQ multiplex PCR, lists solely in-frame clones and lacks some. In the table there are around 200,000 clones, about 85% of which are singletons. Sequencing was performed on PBMCs. The receptors were sampled from a woman aged 45 to 65 in good health and CMV-seropositive.

This clone was observed a handful of times. This rearrangement joins TRBV5-4 to TRBJ1-1; 7 nucleotides line up with TRBD1. This CDR3 has 13 residues. The germline V gene encodes CDR1 SGHNT and CDR2 YYREEE (reference sequence). Trimming at V came to 4 bases and at J to 6 bases, leaving 6 bases not matched to a gene. The CDR3 is CASSIDREAEAFF. The CDR3 region has the DNA TGTGCCAGCAGCATCGACAGGGAAGCTGAAGCTTTCTTT.

The rearrangement links TRBV7-8 to TRBJ1-1, with a tentative D call TRBD1 (5 bases). The CDR3 totals 12 residues. The V end lost 5 bases, the J end lost 5 bases, and 9 bases lay between the germline ends. Looked up from germline, CDR1 is SGHVS and CDR2 is FQNEAQ. The CDR3 region has the DNA TGTGCCAGCAGCCGGGGGGGGACTGAAGCTTTCTTT. This sequence encodes CASSRGGTEAFF. Full variable domain (missing parts from reference TRBV7-8 and TRBJ1-1): GAGVSQSPRYKVAKRGQDVALRCDPISGHVSLFWYQQALGQGPEFLTYFQNEAQLDKSGLPSDRFFAERPEGSVSTLKIQRTQQEDSAVYLCASSRGGTEAFFGQGTRLTVV.

Remarks on this clone: Other DNA sequences in the sample encode the same CDR3. The CDR3 nucleotides read TGCGCCAGCAGCCCCCGGGGAGATACCGGGGAGCTGTTTTTT. Translation: CASSPRGDTGELFF. The rearrangement joins TRBV5-1 to TRBJ2-2, with D perhaps TRBD2 (5 bases). Germline V gives CDR1 SGHRS, CDR2 YFSETQ. V shed 4 bases and J shed 5 bases, with 12 bases lying between them. The CDR3 contains 14 residues. The whole variable domain, filled in from reference TRBV5-1 and TRBJ2-2, reads KAGVTQTPRYLIKTRGQQVTLSCSPISGHRSVSWYQQTPGQGLQFLFEYFSETQRNKGNFPGRFSGRQFSNSRSEMNVSTLELGDSALYLCASSPRGDTGELFFGEGSRLTVL.

This rearrangement joins TRBV18 to TRBJ1-1; D remains unclear. The V and J ends lost 3 bases and 7 bases respectively, with 12 bases between them. Per the germline V gene, CDR1 is KGHSH and CDR2 is LQKENI. The CDR3 covers 13 residues. The CDR3 DNA follows: TGTGCCAGCTCACCTCTTGCGGAGGTTGAAGCTTTCTTT. This encodes CASSPLAEVEAFF.

V and J are TRBV7-3 and TRBJ2-2; TRBD2 might be the D (6 bases). Germline-derived CDR1 and CDR2 are SGHTA and FQGTGA. V was clipped by 4 bases and J by 6 bases, with 15 bases between them. The CDR3 has 15 residues. CDR3 sequence: CASSSGGAGSGELFF. The CDR3, as DNA: TGTGCCAGCAGCTCCGGCGGGGCGGGGTCCGGGGAGCTGTTTTTT.

This clone was detected only once. The chain combines TRBV7-8 with TRBJ1-1, with TRBD1 as a possible D gene (5 bases). Trimming cost V 5 bases and J 0 bases, with 16 bases left between them. This CDR3 is 16 amino acids long. Germline CDR1 and CDR2: SGHVS and FQNEAQ. CDR3 nucleotide sequence: TGTGCCAGCAGCGCGAAACGGGGGTTGATGAACACTGAAGCTTTCTTT. Translation: CASSAKRGLMNTEAFF.

The chain has TRBV30 and TRBJ2-2, with D possibly matching TRBD1 (5 bases). CDR1 GTSNPN and CDR2 SVGIG come from the germline V gene (reference sequence). V was clipped by 6 bases and J by 7 bases, with 12 bases between them. This CDR3 spans 12 amino acids. The CDR3 coding sequence is TGTGCCTGCCTCCAGGGTGGCGGGGAGCTGTTTTTT. It specifies CACLQGGGELFF.

CDR3 DNA: TGTGCCAGCAGCGTAGGTTCAGGGGGCTACGAGCAGTACTTC. This sequence encodes CASSVGSGGYEQYF. This chain uses TRBV9 with TRBJ2-7; 7 positions agree with TRBD1. V lost 0 bases and J lost 3; bases outside the gene matches: 3. CDR3 length: 14 residues. Germline assignment: CDR1 SGDLS and CDR2 YYNGEE.

The CDR3 protein is CASRRDGTMTEAFF. The CDR3 DNA sequence: TGTGCCAGCAGGCGGGACGGTACTATGACTGAAGCTTTCTTT. The chain links TRBV2 to TRBJ1-1; TRBD1 is a possible D gene (5 bases). This CDR3 has 14 amino acids. Per germline, CDR1 SNHLY and CDR2 FYNNEI. The ends were cut back, 6 bases at V and 5 bases at J, with 16 bases in the middle.